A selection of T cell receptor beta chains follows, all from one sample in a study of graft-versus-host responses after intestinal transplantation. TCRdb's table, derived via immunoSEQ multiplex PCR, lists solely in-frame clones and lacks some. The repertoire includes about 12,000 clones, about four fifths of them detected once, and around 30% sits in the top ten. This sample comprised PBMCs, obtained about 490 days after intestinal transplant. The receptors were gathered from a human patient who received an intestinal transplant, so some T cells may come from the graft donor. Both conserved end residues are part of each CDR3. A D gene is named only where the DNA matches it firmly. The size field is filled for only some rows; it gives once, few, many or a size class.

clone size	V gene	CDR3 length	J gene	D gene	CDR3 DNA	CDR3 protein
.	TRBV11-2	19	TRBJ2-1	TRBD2	TGTGCCAGCAGCTTAGAGTCTAGCGGGAGGGTCTCTTCCTACAATGAGCAGTTCTTC	CASSLESSGRVSSYNEQFF
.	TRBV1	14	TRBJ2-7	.	TGCACCAGCAGCCAAGACCGGGACAACTACGAGCAGTACTTC	CTSSQDRDNYEQYF
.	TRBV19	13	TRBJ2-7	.	TGTGCCAGTAGTCTCACAGGTTCCTACGAGCAGTACTTC	CASSLTGSYEQYF
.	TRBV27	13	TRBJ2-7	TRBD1	TGTGCCAGCAGTTTATCGGGACAGGGCCTGACTTACTTC	CASSLSGQGLTYF
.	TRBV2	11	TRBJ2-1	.	TGTGCCAGCAGTCCTCGAGAGGTGCAGTTCTTC	CASSPREVQFF
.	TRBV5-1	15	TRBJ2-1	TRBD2	TGCGCCAGCAGCTTGGTTCTAGCGGGCACTAATGAGCAGTTCTTC	CASSLVLAGTNEQFF
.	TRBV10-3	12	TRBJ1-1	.	TGTGCCATCAGCCCCGGGAGGGATGAAGCTTTCTTT	CAISPGRDEAFF
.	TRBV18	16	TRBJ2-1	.	TGTGCCAGCTCACCTGCCGACGGTGACTCCTACAATGAGCAGTTCTTC	CASSPADGDSYNEQFF
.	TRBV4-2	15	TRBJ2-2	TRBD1	TGTGCCAGCAGACTTGGGACAGGGGACACCGGGGAGCTGTTTTTT	CASRLGTGDTGELFF
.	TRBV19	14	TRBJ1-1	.	TGTGCCAGTAGTATTCCCCAGGGAGGGACTGAAGCTTTCTTT	CASSIPQGGTEAFF
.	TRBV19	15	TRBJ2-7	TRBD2	TGTGCCAGTACCCCAGCGGGAGGTCTCGTTAGCGAGCAGTACTTC	CASTPAGGLVSEQYF
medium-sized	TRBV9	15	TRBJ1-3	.	TGTGCCAGCAGCGTAAACATCGCCTCTGGAAACACCATATATTTT	CASSVNIASGNTIYF
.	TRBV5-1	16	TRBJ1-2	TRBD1	TGCACCAGCACCAAAGGACAGGGGGCTTACGACTATGGCTACACCTTC	CTSTKGQGAYDYGYTF
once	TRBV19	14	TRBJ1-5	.	TGTGCCAGTAGCCAGGATTATAGCAATCAGCCCCAGCATTTT	CASSQDYSNQPQHF
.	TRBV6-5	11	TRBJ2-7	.	TGTGCCAGCGTCTATTCCTACGAGCAGTACTTC	CASVYSYEQYF
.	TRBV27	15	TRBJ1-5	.	TGTGCCAGCAGTTTAAGCCATTATAGCAATCAGCCCCAGCATTTT	CASSLSHYSNQPQHF
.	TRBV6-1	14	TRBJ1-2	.	TGTGCCAGCAGTGAGGGTGGCGGTTATGAGGGCTACACCTTC	CASSEGGGYEGYTF
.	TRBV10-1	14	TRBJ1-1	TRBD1	TGCGCCAGCAGTGAGCGCAGGGGGAATACTGAAGCTTTCTTT	CASSERRGNTEAFF
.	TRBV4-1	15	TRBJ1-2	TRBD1	TGCGCCAGCAGCCGCGGGACAGGGGTACGGGATGGCTACACCTTC	CASSRGTGVRDGYTF
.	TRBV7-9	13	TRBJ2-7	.	TGTGCCAGCAGCTTCGACCACTACTACGAGCAGTACTTC	CASSFDHYYEQYF
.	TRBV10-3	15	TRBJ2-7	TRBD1	TGTGCCATCAGTGAGTCGGCGACAGGGGGGATCGAGCAGTACTTC	CAISESATGGIEQYF
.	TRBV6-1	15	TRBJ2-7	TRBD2	TGTGCCAGCAGTGAGGGACTAGCGGGGGCCTACGAGCAGTACTTC	CASSEGLAGAYEQYF
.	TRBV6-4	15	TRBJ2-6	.	TGTGCCAGCAGTGACGGCAACTCTGGGGCCAACGTCCTGACTTTC	CASSDGNSGANVLTF
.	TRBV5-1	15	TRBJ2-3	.	TGCGCCAGCAGCTTGGGATCGGGCCACACAGATACGCAGTATTTT	CASSLGSGHTDTQYF
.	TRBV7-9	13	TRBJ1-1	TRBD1	TGTGCCAGCAGCCCACAGGGGCCCACTGAAGCTTTCTTT	CASSPQGPTEAFF
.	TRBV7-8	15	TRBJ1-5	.	TGTGCCAGCAGCTTATTCATCGGGGGAGAACAGCCCCAGCATTTT	CASSLFIGGEQPQHF
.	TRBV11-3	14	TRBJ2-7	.	TGTGCCAGCAGCTTAGTTTCCAGCTCCTACGAGCAGTACTTC	CASSLVSSSYEQYF
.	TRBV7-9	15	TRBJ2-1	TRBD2	TGTGCCAGCAGCTTGACTAGCGGGTTCTACAATGAGCAGTTCTTC	CASSLTSGFYNEQFF
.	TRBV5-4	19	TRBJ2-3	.	TGTGCCAGCAGCCCCGGATTGTTACTAGCAGCTCCTAGCACAGATACGCAGTATTTT	CASSPGLLLAAPSTDTQYF
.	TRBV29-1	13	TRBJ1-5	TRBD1	TGCAGCGTGACCGGACAGGGTGGTCAGCCCCAGCATTTT	CSVTGQGGQPQHF
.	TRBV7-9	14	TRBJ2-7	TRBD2	TGTGCCAGCAGCTTTCCACTAGCGGGAGCCGAGCAGTACTTC	CASSFPLAGAEQYF
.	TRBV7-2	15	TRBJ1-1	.	TGTGCCAGCAGCTTTTACCACGGCCAGAACACTGAAGCTTTCTTT	CASSFYHGQNTEAFF
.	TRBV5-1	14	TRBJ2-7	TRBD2	TGCGCCAGCAGCTACGCGGGAGATTTATACGAGCAGTACTTC	CASSYAGDLYEQYF
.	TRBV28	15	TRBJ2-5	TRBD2	TGTGCCAGCAGCCCTACTGGGAGGGCCCAAGAGACCCAGTACTTC	CASSPTGRAQETQYF